This T cell receptor beta chain was captured by sequencing in a study of cytomegalovirus exposure and HLA in healthy donors. V was pared by 2 bases and J by 3 bases, with 10 bases between. Germline V gene sequence: CDR1 MNHEY, CDR2 SMNVEV (reference sequence). CDR3 size: 15 residues. This clone was detected only a few times. PCR was performed using 60 Vbeta and 13 Jbeta primers. The method was immunoSEQ multiplex PCR; TCRdb's version includes in-frame clones alone and lacks a portion of them. The sample holds about 98,000 clones, about three quarters seen once. The sequence derives from a man between 35 and 55 years old in good health and CMV-seronegative. The sequenced sample consisted of PBMCs. This chain connects TRBV27 to TRBJ1-4; TRBD1 might be the D (6 bases). The DNA of the CDR3 is TGTGCCAGCAGTTTAGGTGGGGGCCCTAATGAAAAACTGTTTTTT. Its translation: CASSLGGGPNEKLFF.